This T cell receptor beta chain emerged from a study of cytomegalovirus exposure and HLA in healthy donors. The table lists this clone with a few counts. This CDR3 comprises 16 residues. Germline-derived CDR1 and CDR2 are SEHNR and FQNEAQ (reference sequence). With 4 bases clipped from V and 4 bases from J, the junction kept 6 bases outside the gene matches. Use of 60 Vbeta and 13 Jbeta primers characterized the PCR. Only in-frame clones appear in the TCRdb table, and some are missing; sequencing was by immunoSEQ multiplex PCR. The sample yields 140,000 to 150,000 clones, 75% to 85% seen once. The genes are TRBV7-9 and TRBJ2-1; TRBD2 agrees at 11 bases. Input material: PBMCs. The clonotype was recovered from a man aged 35 to 55 in good health and CMV-seronegative. The CDR3 coding sequence is TGTGCCAGCAGCTCTACCCTAGCGGGGGGTTACAATGAGCAGTTCTTC. Translation gives CASSSTLAGGYNEQFF.